This TCR beta chain was profiled in a study of prognosis after radiotherapy for stage I lung cancer (dated by TCRdb to the early 2020s). Describing the broader study: Between April 2018 and January 2019, roughly 20 patients with stage I NSCLC were enrolled in Nanjing, China. Fourteen cases involved newly diagnosed primary stage I lung tumors, and 4 to 6 involved oligometastatic NSCLC subsequent to surgical resection of the primary tumor. All patients were considered medically inoperable, owing to comorbidities in 11 to 13 and refusal of surgery in several. Ages in the cohort of 13 men and a handful of women ranged from about 53 to 84 years, with a median of 74. On tumor histology, fewer than 15 patients had adenocarcinoma and several had squamous cell carcinoma. Using image-guided IMRT or VMAT, SBRT was delivered in 3 to 5 fractions at a biologically effective dose of at least 100 Gy. In every patient, SBRT was given without any concurrent therapy. After SBRT, distant metastases developed in about 20% of the 19 patients at a median of approximately 7 months, while the remaining 15 patients had no significant progression. Peripheral blood TCR beta repertoires were profiled in stage I NSCLC patients before and after stereotactic body radiotherapy, and the repertoires were related to distant failure. A total of 40 or so blood samples from about 19 patients were sequenced, with one sample obtained before and one obtained after SBRT for each patient.

The V end loses 6 bases and the J end loses 3 bases, and a stretch of 6 bases separates them. The CDR3 runs 11 residues from the cysteine to the phenylalanine. Of the read, only the CDR3 DNA is kept; its 33 bases are in frame from base 1. The sample holds many counts of this clonotype. What antigen it recognizes has not been identified. No much larger clonotype is one base removed from it; base qualities were not supplied. A history of other malignancies or of prior chemotherapy or radiotherapy was absent in all patients, and node-negative disease was shown on CT and PET/CT in all patients. Roughly 6 milliliters of peripheral venous blood were drawn into EDTA tubes at each of two time points. PBMCs were isolated by Ficoll-Paque Plus density-gradient centrifugation. Immediately after collection, samples were stored at -80 degrees C until analysis. Two rounds of multiplex PCR were performed to amplify the TCR beta CDR3 region from genomic DNA. The first PCR round used primers specific to each TRBV and TRBJ gene, and the primer sequences were filed in Chinese patent CN105087789A. The second PCR round used universal primers. The Roche High Pure PCR Template Preparation Kit was used to extract genomic DNA from the frozen PBMCs. Paired-end sequencing with 151 bp reads was performed on the libraries using an Illumina HiSeq 3000. Turning to the authors' computational methods: CutAdapt was used to remove raw reads lacking the multiplex PCR primer sequences. PEAR was used to merge high-quality paired reads into contigs. TRB V, D and J gene segments were assigned to each contig with MiXCR by alignment to reference sequences. CDR3 sequences were clustered by base quality and sequence similarity to remove sequencing errors. Shannon entropy, normalized by the natural log of the productive TCR sequence number, served as the measure of diversity. Clonality was computed as one minus the ratio of Shannon entropy to the natural log of the number of unique clonotypes. Using the Youden index from ROC curves, the researchers picked the repertoire-metric cut-offs for progression-free survival, and all analyses were carried out in R 3.5.3. The public sequencing data were trimmed at Q25 with fastp and processed into clonotypes with MiXCR by TCRdb, which kept only in-frame beta chains. Identical CDR3 proteins give one entry, which carries the most common genes and DNA. What appears here as the V and J calls and clone size reflects TCRdb's work, not the paper's. A total of 59,000 or so distinct CDR3 sequences appear in this sample, 26% of them only once. The ten largest make up approximately 8.3% of the sample.

The paper as a whole reports these results and caveats: The study was limited by the small cohort and short follow-up, and independent validation of the study findings is required. TRBV and TRBJ usage frequencies reportedly differed by metastasis status, in two V genes at baseline and in several V and two J genes after SBRT. Tumor specificity of expanded TCR clones was not determined. Post-SBRT Shannon entropy and its change from baseline were lower in patients who developed distant metastases; baseline Shannon entropy was not associated with metastases. None of the reported P values were adjusted for multiple comparisons. A decrease in unique TCR clone counts was observed after SBRT (median approximately 9,800 before versus some 6,900 after; Wilcoxon paired P=0.011).

The chain is encoded by TRBV12-3 or TRBV12-4 joined to TRBJ2-7; too little of a D gene remains to name it. Sequencing used PBMCs, obtained before or after stereotactic body radiation therapy (not recorded which). This clonotype was obtained from a donor over 45 with non-small cell lung cancer. The DNA sequence follows: TGTGCCAGCAGCCGCCTCTACGAGCAGTACTTC. It encodes CASSRLYEQYF.